These 31 T cell receptor beta chains originate from one sample sequenced in a study of shared clonotypes between healthy human individuals. Profiled with immunoSEQ multiplex PCR; TCRdb holds only in-frame clones, not every one. This sample has around 340,000 clones, with over 70% found just once. Sequencing was performed on memory CD4+ T cells sorted from blood. As for subset: CD45RA-negative fraction. Receptors originate from a man between 25 and 39 years old in good health.

The chain has TRBV7-2 and TRBJ2-2, with a possible D match to TRBD1 (5 bases). Trimming removed 5 bases at V and 2 bases at J, with 15 bases between. The CDR3 is 16 amino acids. Looked up from germline, CDR1 is SGHTA and CDR2 is FQGNSA. This chain's CDR3 is CASSPNGGANTGELFF. The CDR3 DNA reads as TGTGCCAGCAGCCCAAACGGTGGGGCTAACACCGGGGAGCTGTTTTTT.

The chain has TRBV10-3 and TRBJ2-3; maybe TRBD1 (5 bases). V was trimmed by 0 bases and J by 9 bases, leaving 10 bases between them. Germline-derived CDR1 and CDR2 are ENHRY and SYGVKD. This CDR3 has 13 amino acids. CDR3 residues: CAISESGVETQYF. For the CDR3, the DNA is TGTGCCATCAGTGAGTCAGGGGTGGAGACGCAGTATTTT.

The rearrangement uses TRBV4-3 and TRBJ2-1, with D unclear. Trimming took 3 bases from V and 8 from J, leaving 11 bases between them. The CDR3 sequence is 13 residues long. The germline V gene encodes CDR1 LGHNA and CDR2 YSLEER. This CDR3 reads CASSHDATDEQFF. In DNA, the CDR3 is TGCGCCAGCAGCCACGATGCTACGGATGAGCAGTTCTTC.

The chain joins TRBV11-2 to TRBJ2-2; D may be TRBD1 (6 bases). Germline CDR1 reads SGHAT; CDR2 reads FQNNGV. The CDR3 consists of 15 residues. V lost 1 base and J lost 4, with 10 bases in between. The CDR3 reads CASSLVSGATGELFF. For the CDR3, the DNA is TGTGCCAGCAGCTTAGTGTCAGGGGCCACCGGGGAGCTGTTTTTT.

Concerning this clone itself: Other DNA sequences in the same sample also yield this CDR3. V and J are TRBV4-1 and TRBJ2-7; TRBD1 agrees at 11 bases. The CDR3 covers 14 residues. V dropped 5 bases and J dropped 3; count of bases not matched to a gene: 3. Germline loops: CDR1 MGHRA, CDR2 YSYEKL. Here the CDR3 DNA reads TGCGCCAGCAGCTCCGGGACAGGGGGCTACGAGCAGTACTTC. It specifies CASSSGTGGYEQYF.

Notes on this clone: A read error may be the cause here, since a much bigger clone is one base away. The chain couples TRBV6-1 to TRBJ2-7; 8 bases line up with TRBD1. CDR1 and CDR2 from the germline V gene are MNHNS and SASEGT. Trimming removed 1 base from V and 5 bases from J; junction bases left unmatched: 7. CDR3 size: 15 residues. CDR3 nucleotide sequence: TGTGCCAGCAGTGAAGAGGGGGCAGGGGGCGACGAGCAGTACTTC. Translating it yields CASSEEGAGGDEQYF.

This clone was detected a few times. The rearrangement links TRBV5-1 to TRBJ2-5, with TRBD2 as a possible D gene (6 bases). The CDR3 has 19 residues. CDR1 is SGHRS and CDR2 is YFSETQ in the germline V gene. The ends were cut back, 0 bases at V and 0 bases at J, with 21 bases in the middle. The CDR3 is CASSLAPLGNGGYQETQYF. For the CDR3, the DNA is TGCGCCAGCAGCTTGGCCCCTCTTGGGAATGGGGGGTACCAAGAGACCCAGTACTTC. Using reference TRBV5-1 and TRBJ2-5 for the parts outside the CDR3, the full variable domain is KAGVTQTPRYLIKTRGQQVTLSCSPISGHRSVSWYQQTPGQGLQFLFEYFSETQRNKGNFPGRFSGRQFSNSRSEMNVSTLELGDSALYLCASSLAPLGNGGYQETQYFGPGTRLLVL.

This sequence joins TRBV5-6 and TRBJ1-3, with unresolved D. V lost 2 bases and J lost 1, with 10 bases in between. Germline V gene lookup returns CDR1 SGHDT and CDR2 YYEEEE. This CDR3 is 15 amino acids long. The CDR3 region is CASSLPHGSGNTIYF. The CDR3 nucleotides are TGTGCCAGCAGCTTACCCCACGGTTCTGGAAACACCATATATTTT. The whole variable domain, remainder taken from reference TRBV5-6 and TRBJ1-3, is DAGVTQSPTHLIKTRGQQVTLRCSPKSGHDTVSWYQQALGQGPQFIFQYYEEEERQRGNFPDRFSGHQFPNYSSELNVNALLLGDSALYLCASSLPHGSGNTIYFGEGSWLTVV.

V and J are TRBV19 and TRBJ2-2, with 7 bases matching TRBD1. The CDR3 covers 14 residues. CDR1 and CDR2 (germline): LNHDA, SQIVND (reference sequence). V was pared by 10 bases and J by 4 bases, with 9 bases of the junction left unmatched. The DNA for the CDR3 is TGTGCCACTCGACAGGGAGCGAGCACCGGGGAGCTGTTTTTT. Protein sequence: CATRQGASTGELFF.

The chain couples TRBV4-1 to TRBJ2-1, with D maybe TRBD1 (6 bases). Germline CDR1 MGHRA, CDR2 YSYEKL. This CDR3 is 13 amino acids long. V lost 1 base and J lost 15, with 16 bases in between. In DNA, the CDR3 is TGCGCCAGCAGCCAAGGAGGACAGACCTTATTGTTCTTC. Protein product: CASSQGGQTLLFF.

The count of this clone is one. This sequence joins TRBV6-1 and TRBJ1-5; D is possibly TRBD1 (5 bases). CDR1 is MNHNS and CDR2 is SASEGT in the germline V gene. The CDR3 is made up of 14 amino acids. The V and J ends lost 1 base and 9 bases respectively, with 13 bases between them. The CDR3 here is CASSEVGGGRPQHF. DNA of the CDR3: TGTGCCAGCAGTGAAGTCGGCGGGGGTCGGCCCCAGCATTTT.

The chain carries TRBV9 and TRBJ2-7; perhaps TRBD1 as D (6 bases). This CDR3 has 15 residues. Trimming left V 0 bases short and J 3 bases short, with 13 bases between. Germline CDR1 and CDR2: SGDLS and YYNGEE. The CDR3 loop reads CASSVAAGVSYEQYF. In nucleotides, the CDR3 is TGTGCCAGCAGCGTAGCGGCAGGGGTTAGCTACGAGCAGTACTTC.

Of note for this clone: A clone one base away is much larger, so this may be a read error. V gene TRBV6-5 combines with J gene TRBJ2-2, with D unresolved. CDR1 and CDR2 (germline): MNHEY, SVGAGI. Trimming took 6 bases from V and 3 from J, leaving 5 bases between them. The CDR3 has 12 residues. The CDR3 sequence is CASRRHTGELFF. The CDR3 DNA reads as TGTGCCAGCAGGCGGCACACCGGGGAGCTGTTTTTT.

The rearrangement joins TRBV7-3 to TRBJ2-2; TRBD2 matches at 7 bases. CDR1 is SGHTA and CDR2 is FQGTGA in the germline V gene. The CDR3 length is 14 residues. Trimming took 5 bases from V and 6 from J; bases not matched to a gene: 6. The CDR3 DNA follows: TGTGCCAGCAGCCCCGGGACTAATTCCGGGGAGCTGTTTTTT. Its protein product is CASSPGTNSGELFF.

The genes are TRBV18 and TRBJ2-7; D gene unclear. This CDR3 region has 12 residues. Per the germline V gene, CDR1 is KGHSH and CDR2 is LQKENI. V was cut by 1 base and J by 7 bases, with 8 bases left in between. CDR3 region: CASSPLDGEQYF. In DNA form, the CDR3 reads TGTGCCAGCTCACCACTCGATGGTGAGCAGTACTTC.

The chain carries TRBV5-1 and TRBJ2-2; 10 bases map to TRBD2. The length of the CDR3 is 16 residues. V lost 2 bases to trimming and J lost 3 bases; unmatched junction nucleotides: 4. Germline lookup yields CDR1 SGHRS and CDR2 YFSETQ. CDR3 amino acids: CASSFLAGVDTGELFF. The DNA of the CDR3 is TGCGCCAGCAGCTTCCTAGCGGGAGTTGACACCGGGGAGCTGTTTTTT.

This CDR3 is CASSPRPRVTGELFF. The CDR3 coding sequence is TGTGCCAGCAGCCCACGGCCCAGGGTCACCGGGGAGCTGTTTTTT. The chain uses TRBV6-1 and TRBJ2-2, with D perhaps matching TRBD1 (5 bases). CDR3 length equals 15 residues. Germline V lookup: CDR1 MNHNS, CDR2 SASEGT. V was cut by 6 bases and J by 4 bases, with 15 bases left in between.

The V call is TRBV5-1, the J call TRBJ2-7; TRBD1 aligns across 10 bases. Germline CDR1 is SGHRS and CDR2 is YFSETQ. V gave up 3 bases and J gave up 2 bases; unmatched junction bases: 2. There are 14 residues in the CDR3. CDR3 protein: CASSSGQGPYEQYF. DNA for the CDR3: TGCGCCAGCAGCTCGGGACAGGGGCCCTACGAGCAGTACTTC. The full variable domain, in which reference TRBV5-1 and TRBJ2-7 provide the parts outside the CDR3, is KAGVTQTPRYLIKTRGQQVTLSCSPISGHRSVSWYQQTPGQGLQFLFEYFSETQRNKGNFPGRFSGRQFSNSRSEMNVSTLELGDSALYLCASSSGQGPYEQYFGPGTRLTVT.

J is TRBJ2-7 and V is TRBV2, with D uncertain. The CDR3 runs 13 residues. V lost 4 bases, J lost 7 bases, and 14 bases lay in between. Germline-derived CDR1 and CDR2 are SNHLY and FYNNEI. CDR3 bases: TGTGCCAGCAGTGTTGATGTGCGGCGGGAGCAGTACTTC. Its protein product is CASSVDVRREQYF. Variable domain in full (rest from reference TRBV2 and TRBJ2-7): EPEVTQTPSHQVTQMGQEVILRCVPISNHLYFYWYRQILGQKVEFLVSFYNNEISEKSEIFDDQFSVERPDGSNFTLKIRSTKLEDSAMYFCASSVDVRREQYFGPGTRLTVT.

The rearrangement links TRBV7-2 to TRBJ1-5; a weak D match, TRBD1 (5 bases). Germline V gives CDR1 SGHTA, CDR2 FQGNSA. The CDR3 totals 13 residues. V shed 4 bases and J shed 7 bases, with 11 bases lying between them. This CDR3 reads CASSSRGEQPQHF. The CDR3 DNA is TGTGCCAGCAGCTCCAGAGGGGAACAGCCCCAGCATTTT.

The V call is TRBV18, the J call TRBJ2-7; 8 positions match TRBD2. V lost 6 bases and J lost 3; bases outside the gene matches: 4. The CDR3 loop spans 13 amino acids. In germline, CDR1 is KGHSH, CDR2 LQKENI. The CDR3 is CASSPSGSYEQYF. Written as DNA, the CDR3 is TGTGCCAGCTCCCCCAGCGGGAGCTACGAGCAGTACTTC.

V is TRBV6-1 and J is TRBJ2-5; D uncertain. The V gene's germline CDR1 is MNHNS and CDR2 SASEGT. V lost 5 bases to trimming and J lost 0 bases, with 13 bases between them. This CDR3 is built from 15 residues. CDR3 sequence reads: CASSSDVWYQETQYF. CDR3 DNA sequence: TGTGCCAGCAGTTCGGACGTTTGGTACCAAGAGACCCAGTACTTC.

About this clone: Other DNA sequences within the sample encode an identical CDR3. V gene TRBV2 combines with J gene TRBJ1-5; D call uncertain. Trimming took off 6 bases at V and 1 base at J, with 4 bases between the two ends. Germline V CDR1 and CDR2: SNHLY, FYNNEI. CDR3 length equals 12 residues. CDR3 in amino acids: CASRNSNQPQHF. The CDR3 nucleotides are TGTGCCAGCAGGAACAGCAATCAGCCCCAGCATTTT.

J is TRBJ1-2 and V is TRBV7-9, with 9 bases matching TRBD1. CDR3 length: 16 residues. Germline V gene lookup returns CDR1 SEHNR and CDR2 FQNEAQ (reference sequence). V lost 6 bases to trimming and J lost 2 bases; unmatched junction nucleotides: 10. CDR3 protein: CASRMGGTGTNYGYTF. The CDR3 DNA reads TGTGCCAGCAGAATGGGAGGGACAGGGACCAACTATGGCTACACCTTC.

This clone appeared a single time. This chain connects TRBV19 to TRBJ2-3; unclear D gene. This CDR3 spans 15 amino acids. V was trimmed by 4 bases and J by 0 bases, leaving 11 bases between them. Per germline, CDR1 LNHDA and CDR2 SQIVND (reference sequence). The CDR3 sequence: CASSKTTLSTDTQYF. The CDR3 coding sequence is TGTGCCAGTAGTAAGACGACACTAAGCACAGATACGCAGTATTTT.

The CDR3 here is CASRTSGNQETQYF. In DNA form, the CDR3 reads TGTGCCAGCAGAACTAGCGGAAACCAAGAGACCCAGTACTTC. The gene calls are TRBV5-4 and TRBJ2-5; 8 positions match TRBD2. The ends lost 5 bases at V and 0 bases at J; junction bases unmatched: 3. The CDR3 consists of 14 residues. Germline V gene data show CDR1 as SGHNT and CDR2 as YYREEE (reference sequence).

The chain couples TRBV10-3 to TRBJ2-1, with TRBD2 identical over 8 bases. Trimming removed 9 bases from V and 10 bases from J; junction bases left unmatched: 8. The CDR3 contains 12 residues. CDR1 is ENHRY and CDR2 is SYGVKD in the germline V gene. The CDR3 DNA reads TGTGCCATAGCGGGAGTTACAGGAGAGCAGTTCTTC. Its protein is CAIAGVTGEQFF.

This clone appeared once. The V call is TRBV7-6, the J call TRBJ1-3; no firm D call. CDR1 is SGHVS and CDR2 is FNYEAQ in the germline V gene. With 4 bases removed from V and 0 bases from J, the gap between germline ends came to 4 bases. This CDR3 spans 13 amino acids. The CDR3 nucleotides read TGTGCCAGCAGCTACAACTCTGGAAACACCATATATTTT. It codes for CASSYNSGNTIYF.

This chain uses TRBV7-3 with TRBJ1-4; TRBD1 matches at 11 bases. V lost 5 bases to trimming and J lost 0 bases; unmatched junction nucleotides: 8. The CDR3 covers 18 residues. Germline CDR1 and CDR2: SGHTA and FQGTGA. The CDR3 sequence: CASSPRTGGVTTNEKLFF. The CDR3 DNA reads TGTGCCAGCAGCCCCCGGACAGGGGGCGTCACAACTAATGAAAAACTGTTTTTT.

With regard to this clone: This probably arose from a read error, given a far larger clone one base away. Additional DNA sequences in this sample encode the identical CDR3. V gene TRBV2 combines with J gene TRBJ2-1; D may be TRBD1 or TRBD2 (5 bases each). CDR3 length: 13 amino acids. Trimming shortened V by 8 bases and J by 0 bases, and 8 bases separated the two germline ends. CDR1 and CDR2 from the germline V gene are SNHLY and FYNNEI. The CDR3 loop reads CASGTDSYNEQFF. For the CDR3, the DNA is TGTGCCAGCGGGACGGACTCCTACAATGAGCAGTTCTTC. Full variable domain (remainder filled in from reference TRBV2 and TRBJ2-1): EPEVTQTPSHQVTQMGQEVILRCVPISNHLYFYWYRQILGQKVEFLVSFYNNEISEKSEIFDDQFSVERPDGSNFTLKIRSTKLEDSAMYFCASGTDSYNEQFFGPGTRLTVL.

The rearrangement links TRBV5-1 to TRBJ2-3; TRBD2 aligns across 14 bases. V was clipped by 3 bases and J by 5 bases; unmatched bases: 8. The CDR3 runs to 17 residues. CDR1 is SGHRS and CDR2 is YFSETQ in the germline V gene. The DNA for the CDR3 is TGCGCCAGCAGCTCGTTGACTAGCGGGAGGGCCGGAGATACGCAGTATTTT. Its protein is CASSSLTSGRAGDTQYF. Variable domain in full (rest from reference TRBV5-1 and TRBJ2-3): KAGVTQTPRYLIKTRGQQVTLSCSPISGHRSVSWYQQTPGQGLQFLFEYFSETQRNKGNFPGRFSGRQFSNSRSEMNVSTLELGDSALYLCASSSLTSGRAGDTQYFGPGTRLTVL.